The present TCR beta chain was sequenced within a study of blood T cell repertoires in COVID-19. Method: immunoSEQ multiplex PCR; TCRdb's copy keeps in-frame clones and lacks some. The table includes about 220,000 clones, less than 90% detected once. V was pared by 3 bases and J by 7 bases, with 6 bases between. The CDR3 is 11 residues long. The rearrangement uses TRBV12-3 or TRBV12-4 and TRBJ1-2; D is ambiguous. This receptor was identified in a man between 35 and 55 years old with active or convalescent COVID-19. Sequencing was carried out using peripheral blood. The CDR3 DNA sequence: TGTGCCAGCAGTTTCCGGGGTGGCTACACCTTC. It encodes CASSFRGGYTF.